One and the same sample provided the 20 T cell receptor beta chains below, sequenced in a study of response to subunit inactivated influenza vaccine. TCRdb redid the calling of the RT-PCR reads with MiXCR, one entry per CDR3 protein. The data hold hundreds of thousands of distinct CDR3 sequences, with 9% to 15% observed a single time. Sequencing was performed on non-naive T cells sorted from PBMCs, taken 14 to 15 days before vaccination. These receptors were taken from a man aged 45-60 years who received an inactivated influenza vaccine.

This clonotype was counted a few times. CDR3 amino acids: CASRRDGTSGSYEQYF. The CDR3 DNA follows: TGTGCCAGCAGGCGAGACGGGACTAGCGGATCCTACGAGCAGTACTTC. The chain recombines TRBV7-9 with TRBJ2-7, with 11 nucleotides matching TRBD2. CDR1 is SEHNR and CDR2 is FQNEAQ in the germline V gene (reference sequence). V was pared by 6 bases and J by 1 base, with 8 bases of the junction left unmatched. The CDR3 totals 16 residues.

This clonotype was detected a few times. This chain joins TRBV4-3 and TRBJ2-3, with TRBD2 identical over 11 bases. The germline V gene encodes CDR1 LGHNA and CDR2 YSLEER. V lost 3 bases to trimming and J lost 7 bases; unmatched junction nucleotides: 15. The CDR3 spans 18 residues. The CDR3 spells CASSQGPVVAGGPNTQYF. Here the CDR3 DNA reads TGCGCCAGCAGCCAGGGCCCGGTGGTAGCGGGAGGGCCAAATACGCAGTATTTT.

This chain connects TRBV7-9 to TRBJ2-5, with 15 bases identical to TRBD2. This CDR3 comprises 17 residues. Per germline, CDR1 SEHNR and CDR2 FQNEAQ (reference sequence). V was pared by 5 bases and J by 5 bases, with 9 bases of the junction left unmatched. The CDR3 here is CASSTGTSGGSMETQYF. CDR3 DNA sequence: TGTGCCAGCAGCACAGGGACTAGCGGGGGGAGCATGGAGACCCAGTACTTC.

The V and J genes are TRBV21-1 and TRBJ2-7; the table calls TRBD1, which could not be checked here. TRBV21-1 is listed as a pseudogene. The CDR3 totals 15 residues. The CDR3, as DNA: TGTGCCAGCAGCACGACCCGGGACCGACTGCTCGAGCAGTACTTC. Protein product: CASSTTRDRLLEQYF.

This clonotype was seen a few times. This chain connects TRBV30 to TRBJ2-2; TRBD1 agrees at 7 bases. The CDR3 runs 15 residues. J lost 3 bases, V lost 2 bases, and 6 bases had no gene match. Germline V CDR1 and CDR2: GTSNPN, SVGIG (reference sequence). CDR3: CAWSLGDRDTGELFF. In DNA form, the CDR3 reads TGTGCCTGGAGTCTAGGGGACAGAGACACCGGGGAGCTGTTTTTT. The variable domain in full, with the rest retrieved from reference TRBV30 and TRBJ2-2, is SQTIHQWPATLVQPVGSPLSLECTVEGTSNPNLYWYRQAAGRGLQLLFYSVGIGQISSEVPQNLSASRPQDRQFILSSKKLLLSDSGFYLCAWSLGDRDTGELFFGEGSRLTVL.

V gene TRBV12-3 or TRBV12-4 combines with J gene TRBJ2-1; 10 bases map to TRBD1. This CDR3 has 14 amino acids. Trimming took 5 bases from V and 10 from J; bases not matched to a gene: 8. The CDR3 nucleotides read TGTGCCAGCAGTCCGGGACAGGGGAGTATGGAGCAGTTCTTC. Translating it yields CASSPGQGSMEQFF.

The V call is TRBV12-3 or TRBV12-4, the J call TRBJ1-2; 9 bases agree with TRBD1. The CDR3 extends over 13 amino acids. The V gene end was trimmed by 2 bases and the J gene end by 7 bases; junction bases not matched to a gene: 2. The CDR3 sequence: CASSLNRGPGYTF. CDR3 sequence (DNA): TGTGCCAGCAGTTTAAACAGGGGGCCTGGCTACACCTTC.

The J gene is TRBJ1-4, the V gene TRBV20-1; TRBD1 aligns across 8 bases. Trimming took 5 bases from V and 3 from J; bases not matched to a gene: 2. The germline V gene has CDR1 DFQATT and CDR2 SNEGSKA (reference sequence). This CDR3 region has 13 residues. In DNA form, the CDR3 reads TGCAGTGCTCGGACAGGGCCTAATGAAAAACTGTTTTTT. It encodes CSARTGPNEKLFF.

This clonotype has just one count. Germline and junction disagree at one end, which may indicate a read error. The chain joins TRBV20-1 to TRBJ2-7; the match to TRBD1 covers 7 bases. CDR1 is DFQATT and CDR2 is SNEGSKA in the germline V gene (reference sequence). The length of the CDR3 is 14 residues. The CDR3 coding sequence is TGCAGTGCTAGAGGGGGGACAGTGGGCGACGAGCTGTACTTC. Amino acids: CSARGGTVGDELYF.

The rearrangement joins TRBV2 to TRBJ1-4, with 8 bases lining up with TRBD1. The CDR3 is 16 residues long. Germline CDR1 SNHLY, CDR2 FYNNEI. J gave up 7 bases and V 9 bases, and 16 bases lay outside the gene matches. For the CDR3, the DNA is TGTGCCAGTCAGCGGTGGCAGGGGGCCTCTTCTGAAAAACTGTTTTTT. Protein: CASQRWQGASSEKLFF. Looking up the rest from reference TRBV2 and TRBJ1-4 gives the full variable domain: EPEVTQTPSHQVTQMGQEVILRCVPISNHLYFYWYRQILGQKVEFLVSFYNNEISEKSEIFDDQFSVERPDGSNFTLKIRSTKLEDSAMYFCASQRWQGASSEKLFFGSGTQLSVL.

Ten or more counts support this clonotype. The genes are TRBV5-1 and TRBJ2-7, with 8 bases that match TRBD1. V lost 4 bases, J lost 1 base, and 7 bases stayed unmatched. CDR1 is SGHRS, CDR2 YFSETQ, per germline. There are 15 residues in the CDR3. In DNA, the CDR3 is TGCGCCAGCAGCCAAAGGGGGACAGGATCCTACGAGCAGTACTTC. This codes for CASSQRGTGSYEQYF. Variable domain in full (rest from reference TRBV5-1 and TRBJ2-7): KAGVTQTPRYLIKTRGQQVTLSCSPISGHRSVSWYQQTPGQGLQFLFEYFSETQRNKGNFPGRFSGRQFSNSRSEMNVSTLELGDSALYLCASSQRGTGSYEQYFGPGTRLTVT.

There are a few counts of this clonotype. CDR3 in DNA: TGTGCCAGCAGTTACCAGGGGTACACCGGGGAGCTGTTTTTT. Encoded protein: CASSYQGYTGELFF. The chain is built from TRBV6-5 and TRBJ2-2, with D possibly being TRBD1 (6 bases). The CDR3 consists of 14 residues. The V and J ends lost 2 bases and 3 bases respectively, with 7 bases between them. CDR1 is MNHEY, CDR2 SVGAGI, per germline.

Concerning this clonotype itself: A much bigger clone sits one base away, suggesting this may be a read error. CDR3 bases: TGTGCCAGCAGTGAAGCAGATAAGTATGGCTACACCTTC. It encodes CASSEADKYGYTF. This chain links TRBV6-1 with TRBJ1-2, with D unresolved. The CDR3 extends over 13 amino acids. The germline V and J ends were trimmed by 0 bases and 5 bases, with 7 bases remaining between them. Germline V CDR1 and CDR2: MNHNS, SASEGT.

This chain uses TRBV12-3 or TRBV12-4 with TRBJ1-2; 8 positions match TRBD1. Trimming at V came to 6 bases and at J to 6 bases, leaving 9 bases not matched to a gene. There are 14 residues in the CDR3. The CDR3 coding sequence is TGTGCCAGCAGACCAACAGGGGGTAGCGATGGCTACACCTTC. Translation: CASRPTGGSDGYTF.

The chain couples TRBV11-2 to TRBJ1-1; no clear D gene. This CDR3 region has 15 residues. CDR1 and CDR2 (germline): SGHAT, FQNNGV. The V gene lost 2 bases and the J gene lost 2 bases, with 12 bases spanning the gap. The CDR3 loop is CASSLLAFANTEAFF. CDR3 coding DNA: TGTGCCAGCAGCTTACTGGCTTTCGCTAACACTGAAGCTTTCTTT.

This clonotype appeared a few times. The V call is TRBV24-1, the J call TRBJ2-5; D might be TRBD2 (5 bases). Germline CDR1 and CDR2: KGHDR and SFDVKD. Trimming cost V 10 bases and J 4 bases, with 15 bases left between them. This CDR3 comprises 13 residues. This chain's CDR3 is CATMREVGETQYF. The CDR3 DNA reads TGTGCCACAATGAGGGAAGTGGGAGAGACCCAGTACTTC.

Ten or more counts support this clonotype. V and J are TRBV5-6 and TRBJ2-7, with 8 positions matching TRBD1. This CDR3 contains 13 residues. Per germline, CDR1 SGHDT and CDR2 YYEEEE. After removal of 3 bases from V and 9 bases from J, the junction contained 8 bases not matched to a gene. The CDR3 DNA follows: TGTGCCAGCAGCTCTGACAGGGGCCCCATGCAGTACTTC. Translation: CASSSDRGPMQYF.

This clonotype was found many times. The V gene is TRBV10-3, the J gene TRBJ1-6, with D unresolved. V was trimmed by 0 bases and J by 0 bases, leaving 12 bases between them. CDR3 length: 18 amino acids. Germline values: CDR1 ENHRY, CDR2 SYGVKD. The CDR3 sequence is CAISESRRRSSYNSPLHF. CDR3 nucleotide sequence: TGTGCCATCAGTGAGTCGCGCAGACGGAGCTCCTATAATTCACCCCTCCACTTT.

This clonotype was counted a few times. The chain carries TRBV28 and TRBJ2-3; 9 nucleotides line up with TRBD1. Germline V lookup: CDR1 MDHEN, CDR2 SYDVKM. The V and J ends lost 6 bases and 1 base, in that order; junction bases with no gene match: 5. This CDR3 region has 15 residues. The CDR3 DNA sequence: TGTGCCAGCAGAATGCGGGACAGGGGCACAGATACGCAGTATTTT. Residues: CASRMRDRGTDTQYF.

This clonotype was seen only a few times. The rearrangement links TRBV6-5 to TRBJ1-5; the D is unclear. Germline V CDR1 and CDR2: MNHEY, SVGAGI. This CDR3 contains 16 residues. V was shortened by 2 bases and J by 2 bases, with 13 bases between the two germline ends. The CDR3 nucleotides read TGTGCCAGCAGTTACGGCCGAGACTCCCGCAATCAGCCCCAGCATTTT. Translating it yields CASSYGRDSRNQPQHF.